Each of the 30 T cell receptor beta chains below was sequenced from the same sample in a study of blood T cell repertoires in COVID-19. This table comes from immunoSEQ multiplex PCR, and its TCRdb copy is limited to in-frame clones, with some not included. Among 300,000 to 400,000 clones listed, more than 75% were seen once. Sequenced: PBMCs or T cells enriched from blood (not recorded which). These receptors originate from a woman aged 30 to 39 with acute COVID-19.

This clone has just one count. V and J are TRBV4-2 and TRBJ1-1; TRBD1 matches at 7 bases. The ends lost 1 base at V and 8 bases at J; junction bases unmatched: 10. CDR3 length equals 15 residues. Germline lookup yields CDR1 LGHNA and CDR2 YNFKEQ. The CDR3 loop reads CASSQGLRDSAEAFF. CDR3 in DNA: TGTGCCAGCAGCCAAGGGTTGAGGGACAGTGCAGAAGCTTTCTTT.

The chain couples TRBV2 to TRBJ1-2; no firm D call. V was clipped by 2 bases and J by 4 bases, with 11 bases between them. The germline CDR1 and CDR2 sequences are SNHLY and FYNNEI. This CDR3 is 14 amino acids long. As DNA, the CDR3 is TGTGCCAGCAGTGAATTGACAAATTCCTATGGCTACACCTTC. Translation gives CASSELTNSYGYTF.

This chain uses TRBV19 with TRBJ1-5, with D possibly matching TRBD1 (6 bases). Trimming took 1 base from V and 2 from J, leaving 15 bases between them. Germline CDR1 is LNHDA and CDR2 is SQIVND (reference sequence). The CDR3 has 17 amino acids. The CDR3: CASSIGRGTRGNQPQHF. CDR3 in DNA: TGTGCCAGTAGTATAGGCAGGGGAACAAGGGGCAATCAGCCCCAGCATTTT.

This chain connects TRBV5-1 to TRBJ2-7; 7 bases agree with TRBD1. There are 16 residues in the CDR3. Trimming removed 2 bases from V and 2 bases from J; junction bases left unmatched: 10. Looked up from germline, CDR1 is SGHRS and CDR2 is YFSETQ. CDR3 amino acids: CASSFFSGTEAYEQYF. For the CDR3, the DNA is TGCGCCAGCAGCTTTTTCTCCGGGACAGAGGCCTACGAGCAGTACTTC.

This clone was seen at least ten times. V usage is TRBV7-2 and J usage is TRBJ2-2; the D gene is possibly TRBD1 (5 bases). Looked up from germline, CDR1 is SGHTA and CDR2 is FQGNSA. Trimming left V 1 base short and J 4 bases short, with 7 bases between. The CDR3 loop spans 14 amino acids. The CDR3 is CASSLGGPTGELFF. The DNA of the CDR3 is TGTGCCAGCAGCTTAGGGGGCCCCACCGGGGAGCTGTTTTTT.

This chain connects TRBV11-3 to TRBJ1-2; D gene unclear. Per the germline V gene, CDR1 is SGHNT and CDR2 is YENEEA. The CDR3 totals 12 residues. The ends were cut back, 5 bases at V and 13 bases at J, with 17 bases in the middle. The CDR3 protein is CASSPPGGPRTF. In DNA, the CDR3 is TGTGCCAGCAGCCCCCCGGGTGGTCCTCGCACCTTC. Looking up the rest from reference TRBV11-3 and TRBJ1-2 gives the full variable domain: EAGVVQSPRYKIIEKKQPVAFWCNPISGHNTLYWYLQNLGQGPELLIRYENEEAVDDSQLPKDRFSAERLKGVDSTLKIQPAELGDSAVYLCASSPPGGPRTFGSGTRLTVV.

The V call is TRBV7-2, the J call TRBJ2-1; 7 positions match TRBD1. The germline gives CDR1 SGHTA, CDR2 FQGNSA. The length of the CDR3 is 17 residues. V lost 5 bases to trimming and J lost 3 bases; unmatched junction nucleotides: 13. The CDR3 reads CASSDYFRTGDYNEQFF. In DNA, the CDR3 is TGTGCCAGCAGCGATTACTTTAGAACAGGGGACTACAATGAGCAGTTCTTC.

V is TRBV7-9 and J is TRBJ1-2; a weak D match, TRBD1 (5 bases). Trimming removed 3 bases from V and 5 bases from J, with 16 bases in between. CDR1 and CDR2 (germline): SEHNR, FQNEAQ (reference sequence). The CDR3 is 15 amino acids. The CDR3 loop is CASSFSGTVQYGYTF. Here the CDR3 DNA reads TGTGCCAGCAGCTTCAGTGGGACTGTTCAATATGGCTACACCTTC. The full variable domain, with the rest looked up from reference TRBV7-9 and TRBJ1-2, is DTGVSQNPRHKITKRGQNVTFRCDPISEHNRLYWYRQTLGQGPEFLTYFQNEAQLEKSRLLSDRFSAERPKGSFSTLEIQRTEQGDSAMYLCASSFSGTVQYGYTFGSGTRLTVV.

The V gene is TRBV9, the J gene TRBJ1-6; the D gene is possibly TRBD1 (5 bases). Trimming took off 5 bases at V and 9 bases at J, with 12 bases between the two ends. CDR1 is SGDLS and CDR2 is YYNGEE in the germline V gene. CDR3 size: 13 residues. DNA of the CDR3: TGTGCCAGCAGGACAGAGACTAGTTCACCCCTCCACTTT. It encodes CASRTETSSPLHF. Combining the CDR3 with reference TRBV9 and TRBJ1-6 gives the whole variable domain DSGVTQTPKHLITATGQRVTLRCSPRSGDLSVYWYQQSLDQGLQFLIQYYNGEERAKGNILERFSAQQFPDLHSELNLSSLELGDSALYFCASRTETSSPLHFGNGTRLTVT.

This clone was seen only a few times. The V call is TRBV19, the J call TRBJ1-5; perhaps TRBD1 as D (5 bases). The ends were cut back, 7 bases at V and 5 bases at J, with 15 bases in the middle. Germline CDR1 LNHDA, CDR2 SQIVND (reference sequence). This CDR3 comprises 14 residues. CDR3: CASTPGRLYQPQHF. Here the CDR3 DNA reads TGTGCCAGTACCCCAGGGAGGCTGTATCAGCCCCAGCATTTT. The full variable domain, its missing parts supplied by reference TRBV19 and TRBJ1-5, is DGGITQSPKYLFRKEGQNVTLSCEQNLNHDAMYWYRQDPGQGLRLIYYSQIVNDFQKGDIAEGYSVSREKKESFPLTVTSAQKNPTAFYLCASTPGRLYQPQHFGDGTRLSIL.

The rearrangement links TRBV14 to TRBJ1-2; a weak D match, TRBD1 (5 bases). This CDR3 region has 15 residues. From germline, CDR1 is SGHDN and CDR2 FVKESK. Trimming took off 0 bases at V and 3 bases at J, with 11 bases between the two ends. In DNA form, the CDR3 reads TGTGCCAGCAGCCAAGACGGGGGATGGTACTATGGCTACACCTTC. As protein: CASSQDGGWYYGYTF.

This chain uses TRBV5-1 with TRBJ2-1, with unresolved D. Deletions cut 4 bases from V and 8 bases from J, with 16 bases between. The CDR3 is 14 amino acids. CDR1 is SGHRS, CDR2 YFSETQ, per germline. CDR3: CASSPFEAMDEQFF. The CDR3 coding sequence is TGCGCCAGCAGCCCCTTCGAGGCGATGGATGAGCAGTTCTTC. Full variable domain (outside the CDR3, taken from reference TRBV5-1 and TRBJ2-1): KAGVTQTPRYLIKTRGQQVTLSCSPISGHRSVSWYQQTPGQGLQFLFEYFSETQRNKGNFPGRFSGRQFSNSRSEMNVSTLELGDSALYLCASSPFEAMDEQFFGPGTRLTVL.

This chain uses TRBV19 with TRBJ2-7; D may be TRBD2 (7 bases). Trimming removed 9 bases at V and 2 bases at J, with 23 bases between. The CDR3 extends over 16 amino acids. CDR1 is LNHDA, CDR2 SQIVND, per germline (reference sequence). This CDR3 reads CARQPRGGRWAYEQYF. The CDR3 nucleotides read TGTGCCAGGCAACCGAGGGGGGGGCGATGGGCCTACGAGCAGTACTTC.

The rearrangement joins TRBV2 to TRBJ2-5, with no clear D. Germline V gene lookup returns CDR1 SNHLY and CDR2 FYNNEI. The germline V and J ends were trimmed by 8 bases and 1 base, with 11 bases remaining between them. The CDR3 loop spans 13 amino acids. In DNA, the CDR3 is TGTGCCAGCTTATCAGGTGGCCAAGAGACCCAGTACTTC. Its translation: CASLSGGQETQYF. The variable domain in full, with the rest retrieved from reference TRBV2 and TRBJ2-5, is EPEVTQTPSHQVTQMGQEVILRCVPISNHLYFYWYRQILGQKVEFLVSFYNNEISEKSEIFDDQFSVERPDGSNFTLKIRSTKLEDSAMYFCASLSGGQETQYFGPGTRLLVL.

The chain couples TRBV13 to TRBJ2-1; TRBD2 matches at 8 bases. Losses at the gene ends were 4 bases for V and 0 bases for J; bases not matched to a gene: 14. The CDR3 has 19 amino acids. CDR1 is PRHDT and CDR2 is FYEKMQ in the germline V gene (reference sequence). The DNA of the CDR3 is TGTGCCAGCAGCTCGAACCCCCTTCTAGCGGGCCTCTCCTACAATGAGCAGTTCTTC. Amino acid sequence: CASSSNPLLAGLSYNEQFF.

The CDR3: CASSQVGEINYGYTF. The CDR3 region has the DNA TGTGCCAGCAGCCAAGTGGGCGAAATCAACTATGGCTACACCTTC. The V call is TRBV3-1 (or the pseudogene TRBV3-2), the J call TRBJ1-2, with D unclear. From germline, CDR1 is LGHDT and CDR2 YNNKEL (reference sequence). The CDR3 spans 15 residues. V shed 1 base and J shed 2 bases, with 11 bases lying between them.

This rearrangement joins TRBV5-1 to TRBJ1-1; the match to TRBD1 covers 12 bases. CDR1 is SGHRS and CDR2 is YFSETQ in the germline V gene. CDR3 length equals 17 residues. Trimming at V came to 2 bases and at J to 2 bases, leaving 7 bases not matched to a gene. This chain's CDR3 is CASSFRTGTGGNTEAFF. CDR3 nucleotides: TGCGCCAGCAGCTTCCGAACCGGGACAGGGGGCAACACTGAAGCTTTCTTT.

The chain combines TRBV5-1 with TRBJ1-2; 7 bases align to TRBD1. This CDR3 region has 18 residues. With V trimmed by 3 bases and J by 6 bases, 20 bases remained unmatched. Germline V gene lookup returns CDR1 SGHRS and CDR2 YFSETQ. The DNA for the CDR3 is TGCGCCAGCAGCTCGGCCCCACCTTCCACAGGGGTGCGGGATGGCTACACCTTC. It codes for CASSSAPPSTGVRDGYTF.

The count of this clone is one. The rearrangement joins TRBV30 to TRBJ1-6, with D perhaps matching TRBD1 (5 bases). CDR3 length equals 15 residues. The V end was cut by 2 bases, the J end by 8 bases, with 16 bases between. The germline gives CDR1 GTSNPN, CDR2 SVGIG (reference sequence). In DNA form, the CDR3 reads TGTGCCTGGAGTCGTGCCGACAGCGGGTATTCACCCCTCCACTTT. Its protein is CAWSRADSGYSPLHF. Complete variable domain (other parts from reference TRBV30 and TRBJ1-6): SQTIHQWPATLVQPVGSPLSLECTVEGTSNPNLYWYRQAAGRGLQLLFYSVGIGQISSEVPQNLSASRPQDRQFILSSKKLLLSDSGFYLCAWSRADSGYSPLHFGNGTRLTVT.

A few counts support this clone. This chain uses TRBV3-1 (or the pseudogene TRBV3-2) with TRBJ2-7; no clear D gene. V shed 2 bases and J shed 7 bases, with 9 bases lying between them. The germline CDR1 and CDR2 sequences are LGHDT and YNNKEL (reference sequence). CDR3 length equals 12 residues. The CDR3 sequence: CASSQSLSEQYF. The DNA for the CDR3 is TGTGCCAGCAGCCAATCCCTTAGTGAGCAGTACTTC.

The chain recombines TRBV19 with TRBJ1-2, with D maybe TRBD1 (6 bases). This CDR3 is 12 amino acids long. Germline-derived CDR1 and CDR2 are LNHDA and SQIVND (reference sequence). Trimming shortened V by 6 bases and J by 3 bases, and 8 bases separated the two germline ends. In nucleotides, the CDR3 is TGTGCCAGTAGCCCAGGGGACTATGGCTACACCTTC. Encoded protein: CASSPGDYGYTF.

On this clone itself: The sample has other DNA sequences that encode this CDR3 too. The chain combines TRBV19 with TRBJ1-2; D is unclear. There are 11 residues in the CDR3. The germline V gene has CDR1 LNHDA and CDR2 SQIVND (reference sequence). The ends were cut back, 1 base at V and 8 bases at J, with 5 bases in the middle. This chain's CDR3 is CASSIGPGYTF. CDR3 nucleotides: TGTGCCAGTAGTATAGGGCCGGGCTACACCTTC.

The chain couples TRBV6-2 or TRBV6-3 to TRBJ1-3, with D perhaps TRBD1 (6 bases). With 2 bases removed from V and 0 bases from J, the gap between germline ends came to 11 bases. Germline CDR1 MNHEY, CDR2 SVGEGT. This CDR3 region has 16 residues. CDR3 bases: TGTGCCAGCAGTTACAACAGGGCAGCCTCTGGAAACACCATATATTTT. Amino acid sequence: CASSYNRAASGNTIYF.

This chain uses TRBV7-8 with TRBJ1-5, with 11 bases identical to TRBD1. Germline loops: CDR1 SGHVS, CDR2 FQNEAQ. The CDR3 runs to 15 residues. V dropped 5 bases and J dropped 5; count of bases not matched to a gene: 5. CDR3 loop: CASSRGTGGYQPQHF. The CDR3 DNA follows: TGTGCCAGCAGCCGAGGGACAGGGGGTTATCAGCCCCAGCATTTT. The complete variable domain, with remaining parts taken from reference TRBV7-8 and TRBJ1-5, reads GAGVSQSPRYKVAKRGQDVALRCDPISGHVSLFWYQQALGQGPEFLTYFQNEAQLDKSGLPSDRFFAERPEGSVSTLKIQRTQQEDSAVYLCASSRGTGGYQPQHFGDGTRLSIL.

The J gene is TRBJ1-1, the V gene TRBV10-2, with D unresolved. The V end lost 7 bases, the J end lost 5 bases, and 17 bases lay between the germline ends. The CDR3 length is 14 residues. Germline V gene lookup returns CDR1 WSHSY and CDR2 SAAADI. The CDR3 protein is CASIRVGSGTEAFF. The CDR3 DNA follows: TGCGCCAGCATACGTGTGGGATCGGGGACTGAAGCTTTCTTT.

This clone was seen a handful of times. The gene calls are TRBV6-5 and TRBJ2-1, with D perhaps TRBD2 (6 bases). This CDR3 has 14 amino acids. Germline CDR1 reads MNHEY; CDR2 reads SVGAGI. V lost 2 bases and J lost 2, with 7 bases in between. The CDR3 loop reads CASSYAGPYNEQFF. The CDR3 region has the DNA TGTGCCAGCAGTTACGCGGGGCCCTACAATGAGCAGTTCTTC.

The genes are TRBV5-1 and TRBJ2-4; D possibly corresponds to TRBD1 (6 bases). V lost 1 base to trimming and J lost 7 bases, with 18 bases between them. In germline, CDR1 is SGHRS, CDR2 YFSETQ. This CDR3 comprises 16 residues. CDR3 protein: CASSLSQMGQGNIQYF. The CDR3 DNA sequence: TGCGCCAGCAGCTTGTCACAAATGGGGCAGGGGAACATTCAGTACTTC.

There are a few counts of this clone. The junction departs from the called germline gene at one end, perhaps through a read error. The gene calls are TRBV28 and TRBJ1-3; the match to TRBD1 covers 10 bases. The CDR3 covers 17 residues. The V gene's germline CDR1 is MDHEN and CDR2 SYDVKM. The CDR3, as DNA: TGTGCCAGCAGCTTATTACCGGGACAGGGGTTCGGAAACACCATATATTTT. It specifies CASSLLPGQGFGNTIYF.

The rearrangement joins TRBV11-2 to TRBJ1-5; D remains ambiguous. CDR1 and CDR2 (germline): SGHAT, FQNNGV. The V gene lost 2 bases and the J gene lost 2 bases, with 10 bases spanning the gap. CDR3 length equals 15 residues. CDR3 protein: CASSLLTIGNQPQHF. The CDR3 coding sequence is TGTGCCAGCAGCTTATTAACGATAGGCAATCAGCCCCAGCATTTT.

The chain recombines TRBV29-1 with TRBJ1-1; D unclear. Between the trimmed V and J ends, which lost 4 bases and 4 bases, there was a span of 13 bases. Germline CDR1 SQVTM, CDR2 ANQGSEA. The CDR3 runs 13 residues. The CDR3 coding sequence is TGCAGCGTTGTCCCTCCGGTCACCACTGAAGCTTTCTTT. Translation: CSVVPPVTTEAFF.